A selection of T cell receptor beta chains follows, all from one sample in a study of T cell responses to AZD1222 COVID-19 vaccine. The protocol was immunoSEQ multiplex PCR, while the TCRdb copy is restricted to in-frame clones and leaves out a portion. Of about 120,000 clones listed, roughly nine tenths are singletons. This specimen was peripheral blood, taken 28 days after the second AZD1222 dose. These receptors all come from an adult who received the AZD1222 COVID-19 vaccine. Both conserved end residues are part of each CDR3. A D gene is named only where the DNA matches it firmly. Clone size is stated in some rows and not others, as once, few, many or a class when expanded.

cdr3_nt: TGTGCCAGCAGTGAAGCTGGAGAGCGGGAGAGAGAGTACTTC
cdr3_aa: CASSEAGEREREYF
d_call: TRBD2
clone_size: NA
j_call: TRBJ2-7
cdr3_length: 14
v_call: TRBV6-1

cdr3_nt: TGTGCCAGCAGTCCTTACGAGGTGACAGGGGCCGAGACCCAGTACTTC
cdr3_aa: CASSPYEVTGAETQYF
d_call: TRBD1
clone_size: NA
j_call: TRBJ2-5
cdr3_length: 16
v_call: TRBV28

cdr3_nt: TGTGCCAGCAGCTTATTTGCGGGAGGGAATGAGCAGTTCTTC
cdr3_aa: CASSLFAGGNEQFF
d_call: TRBD2
clone_size: NA
j_call: TRBJ2-1
cdr3_length: 14
v_call: TRBV7-9

cdr3_nt: TGTGCCAGCAGTGTTGGACAGGGCGGGAGCACAGATACGCAGTATTTT
cdr3_aa: CASSVGQGGSTDTQYF
d_call: TRBD1
clone_size: few
j_call: TRBJ2-3
cdr3_length: 16
v_call: TRBV6-4

cdr3_nt: TGCGCCAGCAGCTTGGCCGACCTGCTACGGGGCGGGGAGCTGTTTTTT
cdr3_aa: CASSLADLLRGGELFF
d_call: NA
clone_size: NA
j_call: TRBJ2-2
cdr3_length: 16
v_call: TRBV5-1

cdr3_nt: TGTGCCAGCAGCTTGAGTCGGGAGGGCGGGGAGCTGTTTTTT
cdr3_aa: CASSLSREGGELFF
d_call: TRBD2
clone_size: NA
j_call: TRBJ2-2
cdr3_length: 14
v_call: TRBV5-4

cdr3_nt: TGTGCCAGCAGTTCCCCCGCGAGCACAGATACGCAGTATTTT
cdr3_aa: CASSSPASTDTQYF
d_call: NA
clone_size: NA
j_call: TRBJ2-3
cdr3_length: 14
v_call: TRBV6-5

cdr3_nt: TGTGCCAGCAGCCCCCCCCGGGACAGGGATGGGGCTTACCGGGAGCAGTACTTC
cdr3_aa: CASSPPRDRDGAYREQYF
d_call: NA
clone_size: NA
j_call: TRBJ2-7
cdr3_length: 18
v_call: TRBV21-1

cdr3_nt: TGTGCCAGCAGCCCGAGTATACTTGCTAGCGGGATTGCAACAGATACGCAGTATTTT
cdr3_aa: CASSPSILASGIATDTQYF
d_call: TRBD2
clone_size: NA
j_call: TRBJ2-3
cdr3_length: 19
v_call: TRBV7-8

cdr3_nt: TGTGCCAGCAGCTTGTTAGGGACTAGCGGGAGCTTAGGGGAGCTGTTTTTT
cdr3_aa: CASSLLGTSGSLGELFF
d_call: TRBD2
clone_size: NA
j_call: TRBJ2-2
cdr3_length: 17
v_call: TRBV11-2

cdr3_nt: TGTGCCACCGGGTTCAGCACAGATACGCAGTATTTT
cdr3_aa: CATGFSTDTQYF
d_call: NA
clone_size: NA
j_call: TRBJ2-3
cdr3_length: 12
v_call: TRBV24-1

cdr3_nt: TGCAGCGCCCCGAAGGAGGGTGGGACTGAAGCTTTCTTT
cdr3_aa: CSAPKEGGTEAFF
d_call: NA
clone_size: once
j_call: TRBJ1-1
cdr3_length: 13
v_call: TRBV29-1

cdr3_nt: TGTGCCAGCAGCCGGACAGAAAACTATGGCTACACCTTC
cdr3_aa: CASSRTENYGYTF
d_call: NA
clone_size: once
j_call: TRBJ1-2
cdr3_length: 13
v_call: TRBV2

cdr3_nt: TGTGCCAGCAGTTTAGCGGAGACCCAGTACTTC
cdr3_aa: CASSLAETQYF
d_call: NA
clone_size: NA
j_call: TRBJ2-5
cdr3_length: 11
v_call: TRBV12-3/TRBV12-4

cdr3_nt: TGTGCCAGCAGCTTACACAATGAGCAGTTCTTC
cdr3_aa: CASSLHNEQFF
d_call: NA
clone_size: NA
j_call: TRBJ2-1
cdr3_length: 11
v_call: TRBV11-2

cdr3_nt: TGTGCCAGCAACGTGAATCCAAATGAAAAACTGTTTTTT
cdr3_aa: CASNVNPNEKLFF
d_call: NA
clone_size: NA
j_call: TRBJ1-4
cdr3_length: 13
v_call: TRBV6-6

cdr3_nt: TGTGCCAGCAGCTTAGCACTACAGGTTACATCCACACTAAACCAGTATTTT
cdr3_aa: CASSLALQVTSTLNQYF
d_call: NA
clone_size: NA
j_call: TRBJ2-3
cdr3_length: 17
v_call: TRBV11-2

cdr3_nt: TGTGCCAGCAGTGAAGGGGACAGGCGGATCCGCAATCAGCCCCAGCATTTT
cdr3_aa: CASSEGDRRIRNQPQHF
d_call: TRBD1
clone_size: NA
j_call: TRBJ1-5
cdr3_length: 17
v_call: TRBV6-1

cdr3_nt: TGTGCCAGCAGCGTAGAGCCCGAGGTGGTAGCGGCCGATGGTACGCAGTATTTT
cdr3_aa: CASSVEPEVVAADGTQYF
d_call: NA
clone_size: NA
j_call: TRBJ2-3
cdr3_length: 18
v_call: TRBV9

cdr3_nt: TGCGCCAGCAGCTTGGCCCCCGGGACTAGCTCCTACAATGAGCAGTTCTTC
cdr3_aa: CASSLAPGTSSYNEQFF
d_call: TRBD2
clone_size: NA
j_call: TRBJ2-1
cdr3_length: 17
v_call: TRBV5-1

cdr3_nt: TGCGCCAGCAGCCAAGGGGCGCGCACAGATACGCAGTATTTT
cdr3_aa: CASSQGARTDTQYF
d_call: NA
clone_size: NA
j_call: TRBJ2-3
cdr3_length: 14
v_call: TRBV4-1

cdr3_nt: TGTGCCAGCAGTGAAACCCCGACCCCTTCACCCCTCCACTTT
cdr3_aa: CASSETPTPSPLHF
d_call: NA
clone_size: NA
j_call: TRBJ1-6
cdr3_length: 14
v_call: TRBV6-1

cdr3_nt: TGCGCCAGCAGCTCGGGACAGGGAAGCGAGCAGTACTTC
cdr3_aa: CASSSGQGSEQYF
d_call: TRBD1
clone_size: NA
j_call: TRBJ2-7
cdr3_length: 13
v_call: TRBV5-1

cdr3_nt: TGTGCCAGCAGCCCTTACACTGAAGCTTTCTTT
cdr3_aa: CASSPYTEAFF
d_call: NA
clone_size: NA
j_call: TRBJ1-1
cdr3_length: 11
v_call: TRBV7-9

cdr3_nt: TGTGCCTGGAGTGTAGAGGGTAGGGGCCTCATGAACACTGAAGCTTTCTTT
cdr3_aa: CAWSVEGRGLMNTEAFF
d_call: NA
clone_size: NA
j_call: TRBJ1-1
cdr3_length: 17
v_call: TRBV30

cdr3_nt: TGTGCCAGTAGTATTCTTGGCGGGAGATACAATGAGCAGTTCTTC
cdr3_aa: CASSILGGRYNEQFF
d_call: TRBD2
clone_size: NA
j_call: TRBJ2-1
cdr3_length: 15
v_call: TRBV19

cdr3_nt: TGTGCCAGCAGCTTCGCCGGAGTGTCCTACAATGAGCAGTTCTTC
cdr3_aa: CASSFAGVSYNEQFF
d_call: NA
clone_size: NA
j_call: TRBJ2-1
cdr3_length: 15
v_call: TRBV7-2

cdr3_nt: TGTGCCAGCAGCTTAATCGGGCTCAATGAGCAGTTCTTC
cdr3_aa: CASSLIGLNEQFF
d_call: NA
clone_size: NA
j_call: TRBJ2-1
cdr3_length: 13
v_call: TRBV7-8